Included here is one TCR beta chain sequence, with context. This clone was recorded only once. Its recognized antigen is unknown. Base qualities are not recorded, but no much larger clone differs from it by a single base. The data stem from a study of beta chain features in type 1 diabetes (dated by TCRdb to 2016 to 2018). Background for the entire study: No differences in mean age, gender distribution, total cell number or subset yield were found between patients and healthy donors. Naive and central memory subsets were obtained from all 30 or so donors, but regulatory and stem cell-like memory subsets were isolated from only 8 patients and about 8 healthy donors. The study compared the TCRB repertoires of sorted circulating CD4+ T cell subsets in recently diagnosed type 1 diabetes patients with those in matched healthy donors. A total of roughly 110 million sorted cells were examined across all samples, and the number of cells per subset was strongly correlated with RNA yield. The paper as a whole reports these results and caveats: At VDJ recombination sites, patients with type 1 diabetes made fewer insertions and deleted more nucleotides, a pattern implying thymic rearrangement abnormalities. The naive, central memory and regulatory TCRB repertoires appeared to resemble one another more closely among patients than among healthy donors. In all four CD4+ subsets, TCRB CDR3 length was moderately but significantly shorter in type 1 diabetes patients. Sequencing cDNA rather than genomic DNA could over-represent highly expressing activated cells, although activation and CD3 levels did not differ between groups. Shorter templates might have been favored by PCR, but patient and control samples were amplified and corrected together, so both groups would have been affected equally by any skew. Because the HLA sub-analyses included only small numbers of individuals, any influence of HLA type on TCRB rearrangement was left unresolved.

There are 13 amino acids in the CDR3, from cysteine to phenylalanine inclusive. The retained sequence is limited to the CDR3, 39 bases, with the frame set at the first base. CDR1 is given as ENHRY and CDR2 as SYGVKD, both from the germline V gene. V lost 5 bases and J lost 5 bases; the stretch between them is 12 bases long. The High Capacity cDNA Reverse Transcription Kit was used to reverse transcribe all of the isolated RNA, meaning that expressed TCRB transcripts were what got sequenced. Deep immunoSEQ sequencing was applied to naive, central memory and regulatory T cell samples, giving an average of roughly 3.5 million total reads per sample. After sorted cells were lysed in RLT buffer, RNA was extracted with DNase-treated RNeasy Micro or Mini kits, with the choice depending on cell number. To prevent cross-contamination, every cell subset was processed on its own, while patient and healthy donor samples were processed together. The immunoSEQ multiplex PCR was used to amplify TCRB sequences from cDNA, yielding 87-bp fragments that span the CDR3 region. Amplicons were sequenced on the Illumina HiSeq platform. The study's own analysis went as follows. PCR bias was corrected computationally using synthetic template baselines, and reads within Hamming distance 2 were collapsed, with unmergeable singletons discarded. Reads were aligned to IMGT to assign V, D and J genes, CDR3 length, and insertions or deletions at six rearrangement sites. Within each subset, clonotype counts were normalized to sorted cell number, after which true diversity and Gini coefficients were computed with the tcR R package. The overlap coefficient, calculated on TCRB nucleotide sequences, was used to measure repertoire sharing. Out-of-frame TCRB sequences from naive cells were analyzed as a proxy for the pre-selection repertoire. This immuneACCESS table, as held by TCRdb, lists in-frame sequences with V and J called but not all clones. Of the missing ones, under half trace to an unresolved V gene in checked studies; the others have no known cause. Clone size and V and J calls were adopted from that table, with D and trimming inferred from the DNA. In this sample the table shows some 360,000 clones, roughly a fifth of which occur a single time. Jointly, the top ten make up around 0.04% of the sample.

From each donor, a single peripheral blood sample of about 100 mL on average was drawn into heparinised tubes. Using a panel that included CD45RO, CCR7, CD25, CD127, CD95 and CD27, naive, central memory, regulatory and stem cell-like memory CD4+ T cells were sorted on a BD FACSAria II. All sorted populations exceeded 95% purity. Right away, PBMCs were isolated by Lymphoprep density gradient centrifugation and were stained directly, with no culture step. So that batch effects would be minimized, each experiment stained and sorted samples in pairs, pairing one healthy donor with one patient. Sequencing was done on a sample of naive CD4+ T cells from blood. Per the publication, the cell subset or site label means: true naive CD4+ T cells. The source is a woman younger than 35 in good health. The V and J genes are TRBV10-3 and TRBJ1-1; the D segment could be TRBD1, given 5 matching bases. The CDR3 region: CAISNQGRTEAFF. The DNA sequence reads TGTGCCATCAGTAATCAGGGTAGGACTGAAGCTTTCTTT.